The 4 T cell receptor beta chains reported below all come from one sample, sequenced in a study of post-analysis software for immune sequencing data. Study results and limitations: Among roughly five TRBV segments more frequent in patients than controls were TRBV5-6, TRBV5-1 and TRBV20-1.

Their antigen targets remain unknown. Sequencing libraries made from TCR beta cDNA carried unique molecular identifiers. A single record per CDR3 protein comes from TCRdb applying MiXCR to the PCR reads. Here the sample spans roughly 170,000 distinct CDR3 sequences, about 29% being singletons. The sequencing input was blood. The receptors come from a girl between 5 and 17 years old with multiple sclerosis.

Here the CDR3 DNA reads TGTGCCAGCAGTGACCCAGCGGGAGGCCTCAATACGCAGTATTTT. Protein: CASSDPAGGLNTQYF. V and J are TRBV2 and TRBJ2-3, with 9 nucleotides matching TRBD2. Germline V CDR1 and CDR2: SNHLY, FYNNEI. The CDR3 contains 15 residues. V dropped 3 bases and J dropped 7; count of bases not matched to a gene: 8.

This clonotype has just a few counts. The chain employs TRBV5-5 and TRBJ1-1; unclear D gene. From germline, CDR1 is SGHKS and CDR2 YYEKEE (reference sequence). V was pared by 4 bases and J by 6 bases, with 13 bases between. This CDR3 spans 13 amino acids. This CDR3 reads CASSPGFSPEAFF. The CDR3, as DNA: TGTGCCAGCAGCCCCGGTTTTTCCCCTGAAGCTTTCTTT. Using reference TRBV5-5 and TRBJ1-1 for the parts outside the CDR3, the full variable domain is DAGVTQSPTHLIKTRGQQVTLRCSPISGHKSVSWYQQVLGQGPQFIFQYYEKEERGRGNFPDRFSARQFPNYSSELNVNALLLGDSALYLCASSPGFSPEAFFGQGTRLTVV.

Comments on this clonotype: This could be a read error, since a much larger clone is one nucleotide away. The chain carries TRBV7-2 and TRBJ2-7; possibly TRBD1 or TRBD2 for D (7 bases each). The germline V gene encodes CDR1 SGHTA and CDR2 FQGNSA. The CDR3 totals 15 residues. Trimming pared 5 bases from V and 7 bases from J, leaving 21 bases between. The CDR3 sequence: CASSASGTAYNEQYF. The CDR3, as DNA: TGTGCCAGCAGCGCGAGCGGGACAGCCTACAATGAGCAGTACTTC.

This clonotype was found a few times. The rearrangement links TRBV5-1 to TRBJ2-7; 7 nucleotides match TRBD2. Trimming cost V 0 bases and J 0 bases; bases outside gene matches: 9. This CDR3 spans 17 amino acids. Per germline, CDR1 SGHRS and CDR2 YFSETQ. CDR3 nucleotides: TGCGCCAGCAGCTTGGAACCTAGCGGTCCCTACTCCTACGAGCAGTACTTC. Translated: CASSLEPSGPYSYEQYF. Filled out from reference TRBV5-1 and TRBJ2-7, the complete variable domain reads KAGVTQTPRYLIKTRGQQVTLSCSPISGHRSVSWYQQTPGQGLQFLFEYFSETQRNKGNFPGRFSGRQFSNSRSEMNVSTLELGDSALYLCASSLEPSGPYSYEQYFGPGTRLTVT.